The 20 T cell receptor beta chains reported below all come from one sample, sequenced in a study of T-cell reconstitution after alpha-beta-depleted transplantation in children. As it was prepared, the TCRbeta library received unique molecular identifiers. TCRdb reanalysed the PCR reads using MiXCR and keeps one entry per CDR3 protein. Altogether 250,000 to 400,000 distinct CDR3 sequences are present, approximately 23% being singletons, with the ten largest covering 9.5% to 13%. The source material was PBMCs, mostly from graft donor cells, sampled 180 days after TCRalphabeta/CD19-depleted stem cell transplant. The receptors come from a male patient younger than 18 who had a stem cell transplant for acute lymphoblastic leukemia, so the T cells may come from the graft donor.

At least ten counts were recorded for this clonotype. The rearrangement joins TRBV21-1 to TRBJ1-5; the table assigns TRBD1, which was not confirmed against the DNA. TRBV21-1 is annotated as a pseudogene. This CDR3 has 19 amino acids. This CDR3 reads CASSKEPGTDLSGNQPQHF. The CDR3 nucleotides are TGTGCCAGCAGCAAAGAGCCCGGGACAGACCTTAGTGGAAATCAGCCCCAGCATTTT.

The chain is built from TRBV5-1 and TRBJ2-7, with D possibly TRBD1 on 6 matching bases. V was clipped by 2 bases and J by 4 bases, with 16 bases between them. Germline V gene data show CDR1 as SGHRS and CDR2 as YFSETQ. The CDR3 contains 15 residues. This chain's CDR3 is CASSLEQGYPYEQYF. The DNA of the CDR3 is TGCGCCAGCAGCTTAGAACAGGGCTATCCTTACGAGCAGTACTTC.

The chain combines TRBV7-6 with TRBJ2-4, with TRBD2 identical over 9 bases. Trimming at V came to 5 bases and at J to 2 bases, leaving 10 bases not matched to a gene. Per germline, CDR1 SGHVS and CDR2 FNYEAQ. The CDR3 totals 17 residues. In DNA, the CDR3 is TGTGCCAGCAGCCAAACAGTTAGCGGGGGTTCCAAAAACATTCAGTACTTC. Its protein is CASSQTVSGGSKNIQYF.

The chain carries TRBV21-1 and TRBJ2-1; the table's D gene call, TRBD2, was not cross checked with the DNA. TRBV21-1 has pseudogene status. The CDR3 covers 13 residues. CDR3 in DNA: TGTGCCAGGAGCGGGAGGGATCACAATGAGCAGTTCTTC. Amino acid sequence: CARSGRDHNEQFF.

Only a few counts were recorded for this clonotype. The V call is TRBV5-6, the J call TRBJ2-6, with TRBD1 matching 8 bases. The germline CDR1 and CDR2 sequences are SGHDT and YYEEEE. This CDR3 is 17 amino acids long. Unmatched junction bases numbered 6, after V lost 3 bases and J lost 1 base. The CDR3 loop reads CASSSRGRWSGANVLTF. CDR3 nucleotide sequence: TGTGCCAGCAGCTCCAGGGGGCGCTGGTCTGGGGCCAACGTCCTGACTTTC.

The chain uses TRBV4-1 and TRBJ1-3; 7 bases agree with TRBD1. This CDR3 region has 15 residues. The trim removed 2 bases at V and 3 bases at J, leaving 4 bases unmatched. Per the germline V gene, CDR1 is MGHRA and CDR2 is YSYEKL. The CDR3, as DNA: TGCGCCAGCAGCCAAAACAGGGGATATGGAAACACCATATATTTT. Translated, it gives CASSQNRGYGNTIYF.

This clonotype was seen more than once but under ten times. V usage is TRBV6-5 and J usage is TRBJ2-2; D is unresolved. The length of the CDR3 is 12 residues. CDR1 MNHEY and CDR2 SVGAGI come from the germline V gene. V lost 5 bases, J lost 5 bases, and 6 bases lay in between. The CDR3 sequence: CASSQDTGELFF. Written as DNA, the CDR3 is TGTGCCAGCAGTCAGGATACCGGGGAGCTGTTTTTT.

Only a few counts were recorded for this clonotype. The chain recombines TRBV10-3 with TRBJ2-3; D ambiguous. Trimming shortened V by 1 base and J by 3 bases, and 11 bases separated the two germline ends. This CDR3 has 15 amino acids. Germline V lookup: CDR1 ENHRY, CDR2 SYGVKD. For the CDR3, the DNA is TGTGCCATCAGTGAGTTGGCTAGTGGAACAGATACGCAGTATTTT. It encodes CAISELASGTDTQYF.

The rearrangement links TRBV15 to TRBJ2-1; D ambiguous. This CDR3 has 13 residues. The V end was cut by 8 bases, the J end by 10 bases, with 18 bases between. CDR1 and CDR2 from the germline V gene are LNHNV and YYDKDF (reference sequence). This chain's CDR3 is CATGREPPNEQFF. The DNA for the CDR3 is TGTGCCACCGGTCGCGAACCGCCAAACGAGCAGTTCTTC.

The J gene is TRBJ2-7, the V gene TRBV2; tentative D call: TRBD2 (7 bases). The germline V and J ends were trimmed by 4 bases and 2 bases, with 12 bases remaining between them. The CDR3 runs 14 residues. Germline CDR1 is SNHLY and CDR2 is FYNNEI. CDR3 DNA: TGTGCCAGCAGTGGAGGGGGGGCTACCTACGAGCAGTACTTC. Translation gives CASSGGGATYEQYF.

In this sample, this clonotype turned up a few times. The chain links TRBV5-1 to TRBJ2-1; 7 bases map to TRBD2. This CDR3 contains 13 residues. Germline loops: CDR1 SGHRS, CDR2 YFSETQ. The V and J ends lost 5 bases and 6 bases, in that order; junction bases with no gene match: 5. The CDR3 DNA reads as TGCGCCAGCAGGCTTGGGACTACCAATGAGCAGTTCTTC. Its protein product is CASRLGTTNEQFF.

Only a few counts were recorded for this clonotype. This sequence joins TRBV9 and TRBJ2-1; 7 bases align to TRBD1. This CDR3 contains 12 residues. CDR1 is SGDLS and CDR2 is YYNGEE in the germline V gene. Trimming removed 4 bases from V and 8 bases from J; junction bases left unmatched: 3. The CDR3 is CASSRDRDEQFF. The CDR3 region has the DNA TGTGCCAGCAGCCGCGACAGGGATGAGCAGTTCTTC.

This sequence joins TRBV15 and TRBJ1-5; D gene ambiguous. The V and J ends lost 1 base and 7 bases respectively, with 11 bases between them. The CDR3 totals 14 residues. The V gene's germline CDR1 is LNHNV and CDR2 YYDKDF (reference sequence). CDR3 region: CATSRGTFGQPQHF. The CDR3 DNA sequence: TGTGCCACCAGCAGAGGGACTTTTGGGCAGCCCCAGCATTTT.

There are a few counts of this clonotype. The chain is built from TRBV9 and TRBJ2-3, with D perhaps being TRBD1 or TRBD2 (5 bases each). The CDR3 runs 15 residues. Trimming stripped 0 bases from V and 4 bases from J, with 12 bases between. Germline V gene lookup returns CDR1 SGDLS and CDR2 YYNGEE. The CDR3 loop reads CASSVGYGTADTQYF. The CDR3, as DNA: TGTGCCAGCAGCGTAGGGTACGGGACCGCAGATACGCAGTATTTT. The variable domain in full, completed from reference TRBV9 and TRBJ2-3, reads DSGVTQTPKHLITATGQRVTLRCSPRSGDLSVYWYQQSLDQGLQFLIQYYNGEERAKGNILERFSAQQFPDLHSELNLSSLELGDSALYFCASSVGYGTADTQYFGPGTRLTVL.

CDR3 DNA sequence: TGCGCCAGCAGCTTAACTTCTAACTTGGGGGGGACTGAAGCTTTCTTT. It is translated as CASSLTSNLGGTEAFF. The V and J genes are TRBV5-1 and TRBJ1-1; perhaps TRBD1 as D (5 bases). V was shortened by 2 bases and J by 5 bases, with 19 bases between the two germline ends. Per germline, CDR1 SGHRS and CDR2 YFSETQ. The CDR3 runs to 16 residues.

The V gene is TRBV3-1, the J gene TRBJ1-5, with 7 bases fitting TRBD1. CDR1 and CDR2 from the germline V gene are LGHDT and YNNKEL (reference sequence). The ends lost 11 bases at V and 1 base at J; junction bases unmatched: 23. CDR3 size: 19 residues. CDR3 DNA sequence: TGTGCCTGCTCCCCCCGGGACAGCCTATTCCGGGGGAGCAATCAGCCCCAGCATTTT. Translation: CACSPRDSLFRGSNQPQHF. Supplemented by reference TRBV3-1 and TRBJ1-5, the full variable domain reads DTAVSQTPKYLVTQMGNDKSIKCEQNLGHDTMYWYKQDSKKFLKIMFSYNNKELIINETVPNRFSPKSPDKAHLNLHINSLELGDSAVYFCACSPRDSLFRGSNQPQHFGDGTRLSIL.

V usage is TRBV20-1 and J usage is TRBJ2-5, with D uncertain. Germline-derived CDR1 and CDR2 are DFQATT and SNEGSKA (reference sequence). The CDR3 is made up of 10 amino acids. Trimming shortened V by 4 bases and J by 5 bases, and 5 bases separated the two germline ends. The CDR3, as DNA: TGCAGTGCTAAAAGGGAGACCCAGTACTTC. The encoded protein is CSAKRETQYF.

This clonotype showed up just a few times. The gene calls are TRBV7-9 and TRBJ2-5, with D tentatively TRBD1 (6 bases). CDR1 and CDR2 from the germline V gene are SEHNR and FQNEAQ (reference sequence). Trimming cost V 8 bases and J 0 bases, with 19 bases left between them. CDR3 size: 16 residues. The CDR3 sequence: CASRSVRGKNQETQYF. The CDR3 DNA reads as TGTGCCAGCCGCTCGGTGAGGGGGAAAAACCAAGAGACCCAGTACTTC.

This clonotype was detected only once. V usage is TRBV5-1 and J usage is TRBJ1-4; no clear D gene. V gave up 1 base and J gave up 3 bases, with 10 bases separating them. CDR1 and CDR2 (germline): SGHRS, YFSETQ. CDR3 size: 15 residues. The CDR3 DNA sequence: TGCGCCAGCAGCTTGAAGGCACTACCTAATGAAAAACTGTTTTTT. Its translation is CASSLKALPNEKLFF.

The table lists this clonotype with a few counts. The chain carries TRBV27 and TRBJ2-3; 11 bases agree with TRBD2. V shed 4 bases and J 0 bases; nucleotides not matched to a gene: 9. This CDR3 contains 18 residues. In germline, CDR1 is MNHEY, CDR2 SMNVEV (reference sequence). CDR3 coding DNA: TGTGCCAGCAGTTCGCATCCGGGACTAGCGGAAAGCACAGATACGCAGTATTTT. Translating it yields CASSSHPGLAESTDTQYF.